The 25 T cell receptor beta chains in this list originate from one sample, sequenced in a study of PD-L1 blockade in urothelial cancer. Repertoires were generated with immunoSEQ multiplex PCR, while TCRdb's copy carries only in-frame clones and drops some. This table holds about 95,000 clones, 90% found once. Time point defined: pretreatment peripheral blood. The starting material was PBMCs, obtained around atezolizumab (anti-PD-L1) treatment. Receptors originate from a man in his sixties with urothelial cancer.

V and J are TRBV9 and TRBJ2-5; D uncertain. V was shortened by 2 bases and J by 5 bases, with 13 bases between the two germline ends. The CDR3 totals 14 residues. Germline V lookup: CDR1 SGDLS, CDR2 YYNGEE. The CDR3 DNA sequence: TGTGCCAGCAGCGTCAGCGAGCCCCAGGAGACCCAGTACTTC. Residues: CASSVSEPQETQYF.

The CDR3 is CASSDVPGRGNSEQFF. As DNA, the CDR3 is TGTGCCAGCAGTGATGTTCCGGGACGCGGGAATAGTGAGCAGTTCTTC. The chain employs TRBV25-1 and TRBJ2-1, with TRBD2 as a possible D gene (6 bases). The germline gives CDR1 MGHDK, CDR2 SYGVNS. This CDR3 has 16 residues. V was shortened by 3 bases and J by 9 bases, with 21 bases between the two germline ends.

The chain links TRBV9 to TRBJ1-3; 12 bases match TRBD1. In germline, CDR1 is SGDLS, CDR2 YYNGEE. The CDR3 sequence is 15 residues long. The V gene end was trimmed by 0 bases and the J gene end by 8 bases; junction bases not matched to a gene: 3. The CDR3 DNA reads TGTGCCAGCAGCGTAGGGGGACAGGGGGCATACACCATATATTTT. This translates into CASSVGGQGAYTIYF.

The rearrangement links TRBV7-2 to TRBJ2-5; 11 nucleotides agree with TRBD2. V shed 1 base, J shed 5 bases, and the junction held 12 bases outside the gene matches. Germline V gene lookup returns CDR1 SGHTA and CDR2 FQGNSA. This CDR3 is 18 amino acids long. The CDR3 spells CASSLVLAGGPRGETQYF. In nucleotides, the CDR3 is TGTGCCAGCAGCTTAGTGCTAGCGGGGGGCCCCCGGGGTGAGACCCAGTACTTC.

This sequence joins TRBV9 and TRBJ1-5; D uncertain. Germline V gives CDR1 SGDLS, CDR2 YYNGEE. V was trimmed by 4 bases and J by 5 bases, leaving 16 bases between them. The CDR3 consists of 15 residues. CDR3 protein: CASSPSVGEDQPQHF. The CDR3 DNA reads TGTGCCAGCAGCCCCAGTGTGGGTGAGGATCAGCCCCAGCATTTT.

The CDR3 region is CASREGTAKNIQYF. The CDR3 coding sequence is TGTGCCAGCAGGGAGGGTACGGCCAAAAACATTCAGTACTTC. The J gene is TRBJ2-4, the V gene TRBV2; possibly TRBD2 for D (6 bases). This CDR3 is built from 14 residues. V gave up 6 bases and J gave up 1 base, with 10 bases separating them. The germline V gene has CDR1 SNHLY and CDR2 FYNNEI.

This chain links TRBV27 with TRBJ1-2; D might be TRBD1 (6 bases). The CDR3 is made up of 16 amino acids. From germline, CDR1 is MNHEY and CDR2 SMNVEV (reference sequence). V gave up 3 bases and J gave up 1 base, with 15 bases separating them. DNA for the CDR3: TGTGCCAGCAGTTTGGATCCGACAGGAATTAACTATGGCTACACCTTC. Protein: CASSLDPTGINYGYTF.

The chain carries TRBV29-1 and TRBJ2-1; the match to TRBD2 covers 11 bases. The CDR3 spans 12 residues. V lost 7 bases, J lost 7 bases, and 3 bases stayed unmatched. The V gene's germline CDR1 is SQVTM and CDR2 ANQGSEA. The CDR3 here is CSAIAGGNEQFF. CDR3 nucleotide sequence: TGCAGCGCCATAGCGGGAGGGAATGAGCAGTTCTTC.

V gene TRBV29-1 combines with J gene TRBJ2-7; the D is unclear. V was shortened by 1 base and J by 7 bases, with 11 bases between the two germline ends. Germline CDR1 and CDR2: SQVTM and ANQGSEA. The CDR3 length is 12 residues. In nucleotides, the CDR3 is TGCAGCGTTGAAGTCCCTACGCGGGAGCAGTACTTC. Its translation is CSVEVPTREQYF.

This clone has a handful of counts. The chain's CDR3 is CASKGALAKNIQYF. The CDR3 region has the DNA TGTGCCAGCAAGGGGGCGCTAGCCAAAAACATTCAGTACTTC. The chain joins TRBV2 to TRBJ2-4; 7 bases are shared with TRBD1. Per germline, CDR1 SNHLY and CDR2 FYNNEI. This CDR3 comprises 14 residues. V was pared by 7 bases and J by 0 bases, with 3 bases of the junction left unmatched.

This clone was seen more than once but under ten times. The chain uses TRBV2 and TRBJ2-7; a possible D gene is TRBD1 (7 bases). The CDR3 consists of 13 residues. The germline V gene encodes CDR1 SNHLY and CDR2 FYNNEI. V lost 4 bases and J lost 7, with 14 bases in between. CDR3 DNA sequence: TGTGCCAGCAGTGGACAGGGAGCGGGTGAGCAGTACTTC. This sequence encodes CASSGQGAGEQYF.

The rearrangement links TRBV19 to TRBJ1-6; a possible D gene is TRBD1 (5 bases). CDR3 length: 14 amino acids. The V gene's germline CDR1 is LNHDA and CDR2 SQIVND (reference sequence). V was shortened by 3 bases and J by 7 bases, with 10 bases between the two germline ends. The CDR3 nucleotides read TGTGCCAGTAGTATTAGCGGGGGGAATTCACCCCTCCACTTT. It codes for CASSISGGNSPLHF.

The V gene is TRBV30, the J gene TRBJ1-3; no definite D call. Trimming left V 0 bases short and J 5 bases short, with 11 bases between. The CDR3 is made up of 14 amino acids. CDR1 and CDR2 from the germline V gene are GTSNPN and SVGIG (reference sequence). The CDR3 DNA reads TGTGCCTGGAGTGTACGCGGGAAGAGAAACACCATATATTTT. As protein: CAWSVRGKRNTIYF.

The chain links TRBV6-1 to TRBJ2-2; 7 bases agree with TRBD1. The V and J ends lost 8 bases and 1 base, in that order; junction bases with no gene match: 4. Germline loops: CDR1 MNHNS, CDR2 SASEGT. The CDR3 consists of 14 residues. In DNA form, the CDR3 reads TGTGCCAGCGTAGACAGGGAGAACACCGGGGAGCTGTTTTTT. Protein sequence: CASVDRENTGELFF.

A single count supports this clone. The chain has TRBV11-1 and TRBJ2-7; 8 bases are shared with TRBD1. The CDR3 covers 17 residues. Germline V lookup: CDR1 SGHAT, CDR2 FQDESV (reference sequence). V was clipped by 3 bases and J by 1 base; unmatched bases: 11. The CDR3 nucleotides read TGTGCCAGCAGCTTGACGGTGGGGACAGGTGATTCCTACGAGCAGTACTTC. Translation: CASSLTVGTGDSYEQYF.

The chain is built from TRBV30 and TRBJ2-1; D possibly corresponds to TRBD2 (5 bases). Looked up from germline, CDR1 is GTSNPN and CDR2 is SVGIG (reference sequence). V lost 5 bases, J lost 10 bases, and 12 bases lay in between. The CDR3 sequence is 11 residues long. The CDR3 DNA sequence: TGTGCCTGGGGCCTGCCGGGAGAGCAGTTCTTC. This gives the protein CAWGLPGEQFF.

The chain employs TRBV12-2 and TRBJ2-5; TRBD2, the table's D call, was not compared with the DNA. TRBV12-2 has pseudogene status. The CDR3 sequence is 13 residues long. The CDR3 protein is CASRLALQETQYF. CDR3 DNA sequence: TGTGCAAGTCGCTTAGCTCTGCAAGAGACCCAGTACTTC.

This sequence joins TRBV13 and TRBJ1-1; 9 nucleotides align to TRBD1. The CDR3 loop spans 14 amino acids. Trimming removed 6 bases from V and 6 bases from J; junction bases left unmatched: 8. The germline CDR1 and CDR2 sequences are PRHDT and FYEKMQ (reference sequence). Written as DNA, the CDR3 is TGTGCCAGCAGGGGACAGGGCCAACGACCTGAAGCTTTCTTT. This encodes CASRGQGQRPEAFF.

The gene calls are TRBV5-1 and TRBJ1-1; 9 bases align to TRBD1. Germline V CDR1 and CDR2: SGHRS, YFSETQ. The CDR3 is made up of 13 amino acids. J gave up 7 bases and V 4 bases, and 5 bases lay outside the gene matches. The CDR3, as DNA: TGCGCCAGCAGCCCCGGGACAGGGCTTGAAGCTTTCTTT. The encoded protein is CASSPGTGLEAFF.

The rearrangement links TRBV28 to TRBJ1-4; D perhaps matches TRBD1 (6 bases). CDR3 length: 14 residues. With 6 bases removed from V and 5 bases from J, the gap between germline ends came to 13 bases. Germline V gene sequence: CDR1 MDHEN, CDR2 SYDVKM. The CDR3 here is CASRQGGLNEKLFF. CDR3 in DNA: TGTGCCAGCAGACAGGGCGGGTTGAATGAAAAACTGTTTTTT. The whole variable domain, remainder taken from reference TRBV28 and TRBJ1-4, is DVKVTQSSRYLVKRTGEKVFLECVQDMDHENMFWYRQDPGLGLRLIYFSYDVKMKEKGDIPEGYSVSREKKERFSLILESASTNQTSMYLCASRQGGLNEKLFFGSGTQLSVL.

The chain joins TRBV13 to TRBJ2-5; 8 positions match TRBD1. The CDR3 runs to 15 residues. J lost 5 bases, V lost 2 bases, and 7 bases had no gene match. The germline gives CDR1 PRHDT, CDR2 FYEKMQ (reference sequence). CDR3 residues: CASSLNRGVRETQYF. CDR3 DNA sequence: TGTGCCAGCAGCTTAAACAGGGGGGTGAGGGAGACCCAGTACTTC.

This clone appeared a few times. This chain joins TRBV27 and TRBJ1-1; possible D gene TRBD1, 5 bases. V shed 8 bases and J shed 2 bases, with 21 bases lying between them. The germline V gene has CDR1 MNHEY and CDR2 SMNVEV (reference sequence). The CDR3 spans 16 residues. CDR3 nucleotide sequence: TGTGCCAGCCAGGGTCTGATGACTAGGGTTAACACTGAAGCTTTCTTT. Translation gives CASQGLMTRVNTEAFF.

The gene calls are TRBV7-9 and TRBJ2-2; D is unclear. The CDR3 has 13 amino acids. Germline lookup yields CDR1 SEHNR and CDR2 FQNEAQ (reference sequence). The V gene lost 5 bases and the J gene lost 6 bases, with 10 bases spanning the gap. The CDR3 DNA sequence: TGTGCCAGCAGCCGAGGTTTGTCCGGGGAGCTGTTTTTT. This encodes CASSRGLSGELFF.

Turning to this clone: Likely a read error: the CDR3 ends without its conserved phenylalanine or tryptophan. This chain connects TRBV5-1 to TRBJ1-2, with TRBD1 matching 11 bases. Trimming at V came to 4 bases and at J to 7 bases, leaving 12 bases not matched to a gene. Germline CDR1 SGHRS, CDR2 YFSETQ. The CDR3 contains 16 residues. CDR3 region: CASSLTGTGGRIGYTL. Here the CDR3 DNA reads TGCGCCAGCAGCCTCACCGGGACAGGGGGGCGGATTGGCTACACCCTC.

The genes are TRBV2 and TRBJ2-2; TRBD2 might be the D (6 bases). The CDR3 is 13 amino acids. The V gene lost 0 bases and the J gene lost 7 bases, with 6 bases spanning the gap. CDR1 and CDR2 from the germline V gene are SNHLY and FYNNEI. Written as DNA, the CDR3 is TGTGCCAGCAGTGAAGCCGGGGGCGGGGAGCTGTTTTTT. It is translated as CASSEAGGGELFF.